Below, 2 T cell receptor beta chains from the same sample are listed, as sequenced in a study of T cell repertoires in cytomegalovirus infection. These receptors lack a known antigen. TCRdb reprocessed the reads via MiXCR and lists one record per CDR3 protein. The table shows about 68,000 distinct CDR3 sequences, with approximately 22% occurring only once. The sample consisted of PBMCs, sequenced either directly or after in vitro stimulation (not recorded which). The source of these receptors is a human donor in good health (CMV status not recorded). Some clones in this sample may be carry-over from other donors' samples.

In this sample, this clonotype turned up a few times. V gene TRBV27 combines with J gene TRBJ2-7; 7 positions agree with TRBD1. Germline V lookup: CDR1 MNHEY, CDR2 SMNVEV (reference sequence). CDR3 length equals 15 residues. J lost 4 bases, V lost 3 bases, and 9 bases had no gene match. The CDR3 loop is CASSFLGQDAYEQYF. As DNA, the CDR3 is TGTGCCAGCAGTTTCCTCGGACAGGACGCTTACGAGCAGTACTTC.

This clonotype came up a few times. The chain links TRBV7-6 to TRBJ2-2; a possible D gene is TRBD1 (6 bases). Germline CDR1 reads SGHVS; CDR2 reads FNYEAQ. The CDR3 consists of 17 residues. Trimming took 5 bases from V and 1 from J, leaving 17 bases between them. CDR3 sequence: CASSPPAWTENTGELFF. CDR3 nucleotides: TGTGCCAGCAGCCCCCCTGCTTGGACAGAGAACACCGGGGAGCTGTTTTTT.